Listed here are 24 T cell receptor beta chains from one sample, sequenced in a study of sequential checkpoint blockade in melanoma. Treatment: randomized to nivolumab then ipilimumab (arm A) or the reverse (arm B). Method: immunoSEQ multiplex PCR; TCRdb's copy keeps in-frame clones and lacks some. This sample yields fewer than 5,500 clones, of which approximately 19% are seen a single time; 6.5% to 9.5% belongs to the top ten. The sequencing used tumor tissue (inferred from file names), collected from a patient given nivolumab and ipilimumab in sequence. The receptor set was obtained from a human donor with melanoma.

This chain links TRBV7-6 with TRBJ2-7; 11 positions match TRBD2. The germline gives CDR1 SGHVS, CDR2 FNYEAQ. The CDR3 consists of 16 residues. V lost 5 bases, J lost 6 bases, and 12 bases stayed unmatched. The CDR3 loop is CASSQGISGGVLEQYF. The CDR3 DNA reads TGTGCCAGCAGCCAAGGAATTAGCGGGGGGGTTCTCGAGCAGTACTTC.

The V gene is TRBV6-8, the J gene TRBJ2-1; 8 nucleotides align to TRBD2. CDR1 is MNHGY and CDR2 is SAAAGT in the germline V gene. Losses at the gene ends were 7 bases for V and 4 bases for J; bases not matched to a gene: 9. The CDR3 contains 15 residues. CDR3 DNA sequence: TGTGCCAGCACCCCGGGCGGGGGGCCTTACAATGAGCAGTTCTTC. It is translated as CASTPGGGPYNEQFF.

V and J are TRBV28 and TRBJ1-6; possibly TRBD1 for D (6 bases). Germline V gene lookup returns CDR1 MDHEN and CDR2 SYDVKM. CDR3 size: 16 residues. The V end lost 5 bases, the J end lost 8 bases, and 19 bases lay between the germline ends. The chain's CDR3 is CASSLHQGTEDSPLHF. The CDR3 bases are TGTGCCAGCAGTCTCCATCAGGGGACCGAGGATTCACCCCTCCACTTT.

The V call is TRBV30, the J call TRBJ1-2; TRBD1 matches at 7 bases. CDR1 is GTSNPN, CDR2 SVGIG, per germline (reference sequence). The CDR3 is 16 residues long. V lost 0 bases and J lost 6; bases outside the gene matches: 13. The CDR3 region has the DNA TGTGCCTGGAGTGTAAGGGTAGGGGGCCCCGCCGATGGCTACACCTTC. It translates to CAWSVRVGGPADGYTF. Looking up the rest from reference TRBV30 and TRBJ1-2 gives the full variable domain: SQTIHQWPATLVQPVGSPLSLECTVEGTSNPNLYWYRQAAGRGLQLLFYSVGIGQISSEVPQNLSASRPQDRQFILSSKKLLLSDSGFYLCAWSVRVGGPADGYTFGSGTRLTVV.

Many counts were recorded for this clone. V and J are TRBV11-3 and TRBJ1-3, with D possibly being TRBD1 (6 bases). This CDR3 region has 14 residues. Between the trimmed V and J ends, which lost 5 bases and 5 bases, there was a span of 13 bases. Germline V CDR1 and CDR2: SGHNT, YENEEA. Here the CDR3 reads CASSPGQLRNTIYF. The CDR3 bases are TGTGCCAGCAGCCCCGGACAGTTGAGAAACACCATATATTTT.

The DNA of the CDR3 is TGCGCCAGCAGTACTAGCGGGGGGGCCTCCGAGCAGTACTTC. Translation gives CASSTSGGASEQYF. The J gene is TRBJ2-7, the V gene TRBV10-2; 13 nucleotides agree with TRBD2. The J segment lost 6 bases and the V segment lost 5 bases, leaving 4 bases of the junction unmatched. The CDR3 runs 14 residues. Germline-derived CDR1 and CDR2 are WSHSY and SAAADI.

This sequence joins TRBV6-8 and TRBJ2-3, with D perhaps being TRBD1 or TRBD2 (6 bases each). V was trimmed by 2 bases and J by 2 bases, leaving 8 bases between them. CDR1 is MNHGY, CDR2 SAAAGT, per germline. The CDR3 consists of 14 residues. The CDR3 DNA reads as TGTGCCAGCAGTTACGGGGGGCCCACAGATACGCAGTATTTT. Protein sequence: CASSYGGPTDTQYF.

The V call is TRBV18, the J call TRBJ2-7; no definite D call. The CDR3 has 12 residues. The V gene's germline CDR1 is KGHSH and CDR2 LQKENI. Trimming removed 8 bases from V and 3 bases from J, with 11 bases in between. The CDR3 DNA is TGTGCCAGCCACTCGGACGGCTACGAGCAGTACTTC. Amino acids: CASHSDGYEQYF.

This clone was detected ten times or more. V and J are TRBV12-5 and TRBJ1-5; 8 bases agree with TRBD1. Germline lookup yields CDR1 LGHNT and CDR2 FRNRAP. The CDR3 runs to 15 residues. In nucleotides, the CDR3 is TGTGCCAGCATGGACAGGGCGAGCGGCAATCAGCCCCAGCATTTT. Its translation is CASMDRASGNQPQHF. The whole variable domain, remainder taken from reference TRBV12-5 and TRBJ1-5, is DARVTQTPRHKVTEMGQEVTMRCQPILGHNTVFWYRQTMMQGLELLAYFRNRAPLDDSGMPKDRFSAEMPDATLATLKIQPSEPRDSAVYFCASMDRASGNQPQHFGDGTRLSIL.

This clone was observed at least ten times. The chain has TRBV9 and TRBJ1-5; 8 bases match TRBD1. In germline, CDR1 is SGDLS, CDR2 YYNGEE. This CDR3 has 14 residues. V gave up 5 bases and J gave up 9 bases; unmatched junction bases: 10. The DNA for the CDR3 is TGTGCCAGCAGTGAAATCAGGGGGCCGGGGCCCCAGCATTTT. Amino acid sequence: CASSEIRGPGPQHF.

A few counts support this clone. CDR3 loop: CASSEYQGAGSPLHF. The CDR3 DNA reads TGTGCCAGCAGTGAATATCAGGGGGCAGGGTCACCCCTCCACTTT. This chain links TRBV25-1 with TRBJ1-6; TRBD1 matches 8 bases. Germline V lookup: CDR1 MGHDK, CDR2 SYGVNS. The CDR3 is 15 residues long. V lost 0 bases, J lost 10 bases, and 5 bases stayed unmatched. Full variable domain (remainder filled in from reference TRBV25-1 and TRBJ1-6): EADIYQTPRYLVIGTGKKITLECSQTMGHDKMYWYQQDPGMELHLIHYSYGVNSTEKGDLSSESTVSRIRTEHFPLTLESARPSHTSQYLCASSEYQGAGSPLHFGNGTRLTVT.

This clone was seen only a few times. The genes are TRBV28 and TRBJ1-5, with D possibly being TRBD1 (5 bases). Germline CDR1 and CDR2: MDHEN and SYDVKM. This CDR3 is 16 amino acids long. The V end was cut by 6 bases, the J end by 0 bases, with 15 bases between. CDR3 sequence: CASRPGRGYSNQPQHF. As DNA, the CDR3 is TGTGCCAGCAGACCGGGACGGGGTTATAGCAATCAGCCCCAGCATTTT.

The sample holds a few counts of this clone. This rearrangement joins TRBV28 to TRBJ2-4; a weak D match, TRBD2 (6 bases). Germline loops: CDR1 MDHEN, CDR2 SYDVKM. The CDR3 is 16 residues long. Between the trimmed V and J ends, which lost 7 bases and 0 bases, there was a span of 16 bases. The CDR3 DNA reads as TGTGCCAGCACCAAGACCCCGGGAGTAGCCAAAAACATTCAGTACTTC. Translation: CASTKTPGVAKNIQYF. The variable domain in full, with the rest retrieved from reference TRBV28 and TRBJ2-4, is DVKVTQSSRYLVKRTGEKVFLECVQDMDHENMFWYRQDPGLGLRLIYFSYDVKMKEKGDIPEGYSVSREKKERFSLILESASTNQTSMYLCASTKTPGVAKNIQYFGAGTRLSVL.

At least ten counts were recorded for this clone. V usage is TRBV11-3 and J usage is TRBJ2-7; 9 nucleotides match TRBD1. V lost 5 bases, J lost 4 bases, and 6 bases stayed unmatched. The CDR3 loop spans 14 amino acids. In germline, CDR1 is SGHNT, CDR2 YENEEA. This chain's CDR3 is CASSPRTGVYEQYF. CDR3 coding DNA: TGTGCCAGCAGCCCGAGGACAGGGGTGTACGAGCAGTACTTC. The full variable domain, completed using reference TRBV11-3 and TRBJ2-7, is EAGVVQSPRYKIIEKKQPVAFWCNPISGHNTLYWYLQNLGQGPELLIRYENEEAVDDSQLPKDRFSAERLKGVDSTLKIQPAELGDSAVYLCASSPRTGVYEQYFGPGTRLTVT.

This clone was counted between two and nine times. This sequence joins TRBV30 and TRBJ2-7; D is perhaps TRBD1 (6 bases). There are 12 residues in the CDR3. CDR1 is GTSNPN and CDR2 is SVGIG in the germline V gene (reference sequence). V was cut by 6 bases and J by 2 bases, with 11 bases left in between. CDR3 protein: CACAGEAYEQYF. DNA of the CDR3: TGTGCCTGCGCAGGGGAAGCCTACGAGCAGTACTTC.

The sample holds a few counts of this clone. The chain carries TRBV15 and TRBJ1-4, with D perhaps matching TRBD1 (5 bases). The CDR3 length is 17 residues. Between the trimmed V and J ends, which lost 3 bases and 9 bases, there was a span of 23 bases. Germline CDR1 is LNHNV and CDR2 is YYDKDF (reference sequence). CDR3 in DNA: TGTGCCACCAGCAGGGGATCACAGGCCGCTGGCTTACAAAAACTGTTTTTT. Translated, it gives CATSRGSQAAGLQKLFF.

The V gene is TRBV15, the J gene TRBJ2-1, with 10 bases lining up with TRBD2. Germline assignment: CDR1 LNHNV and CDR2 YYDKDF (reference sequence). CDR3 length equals 16 residues. Trimming took 5 bases from V and 6 from J; bases not matched to a gene: 10. The chain's CDR3 is CATSDYLAGGLNEQFF. Here the CDR3 DNA reads TGTGCCACCAGCGACTACTTAGCGGGGGGCCTCAATGAGCAGTTCTTC.

The chain combines TRBV28 with TRBJ2-3; D not certain. Trimming stripped 3 bases from V and 4 bases from J, with 11 bases between. CDR3 length equals 14 residues. CDR1 and CDR2 (germline): MDHEN, SYDVKM. CDR3 bases: TGTGCCAGCAGTTTTAGGAGTATATCAGATACGCAGTATTTT. This encodes CASSFRSISDTQYF.

The chain is built from TRBV19 and TRBJ2-7, with D possibly called TRBD1 or TRBD2 (6 bases each). The length of the CDR3 is 15 residues. Deletions cut 3 bases from V and 7 bases from J, with 19 bases between. Germline loops: CDR1 LNHDA, CDR2 SQIVND (reference sequence). CDR3: CASSIQGIGAGEQYF. The CDR3 DNA sequence: TGTGCCAGTAGTATTCAGGGGATCGGAGCGGGTGAGCAGTACTTC.

The chain is built from TRBV6-8 and TRBJ2-3; D is unclear. The ends were cut back, 5 bases at V and 2 bases at J, with 8 bases in the middle. This CDR3 has 13 amino acids. CDR1 is MNHGY and CDR2 is SAAAGT in the germline V gene. The CDR3 spells CASSEVSTDTQYF. CDR3 bases: TGTGCCAGCAGTGAGGTCTCCACAGATACGCAGTATTTT.

The chain has TRBV5-1 and TRBJ2-2; 7 bases agree with TRBD1. After removal of 9 bases from V and 4 bases from J, the junction contained 9 bases not matched to a gene. Per the germline V gene, CDR1 is SGHRS and CDR2 is YFSETQ. This CDR3 has 14 amino acids. CDR3 in amino acids: CATTTGLSTGELFF. The CDR3 DNA reads TGCGCCACCACGACAGGGCTCTCCACCGGGGAGCTGTTTTTT.

This clone was counted once. The rearrangement joins TRBV30 to TRBJ2-7; D possibly matches TRBD1 or TRBD2 (5 bases each). The V gene lost 2 bases and the J gene lost 7 bases, with 15 bases spanning the gap. The CDR3 is 13 amino acids. Germline V CDR1 and CDR2: GTSNPN, SVGIG (reference sequence). CDR3 sequence: CAWSWGTSGEQYF. The CDR3 region has the DNA TGTGCCTGGAGTTGGGGCACGTCGGGGGAGCAGTACTTC. The whole variable domain, filled in from reference TRBV30 and TRBJ2-7, reads SQTIHQWPATLVQPVGSPLSLECTVEGTSNPNLYWYRQAAGRGLQLLFYSVGIGQISSEVPQNLSASRPQDRQFILSSKKLLLSDSGFYLCAWSWGTSGEQYFGPGTRLTVT.

The rearrangement uses TRBV29-1 and TRBJ2-7, with D uncertain. The V end was cut by 4 bases, the J end by 0 bases, with 10 bases between. The CDR3 has 13 residues. Germline V lookup: CDR1 SQVTM, CDR2 ANQGSEA. Here the CDR3 reads CSVVWQTSYEQYF. DNA of the CDR3: TGCAGCGTTGTATGGCAGACCTCCTACGAGCAGTACTTC.

The V and J genes are TRBV1 and TRBJ2-6; the DNA was not used to check the table's D call, TRBD2. TRBV1 is a pseudogene. The CDR3 is 17 residues long. DNA for the CDR3: TGCGCCAGCAGCTATATATCCGGGGGCTCTGGGGCCAACGTCCTGACTTTC. Its translation: CASSYISGGSGANVLTF.